This T cell receptor beta chain was recorded in a study of OX40 agonist ivuxolimab in advanced cancers. On the study more broadly: Patients were treated with intravenous ivuxolimab, dosed at 0.01 to 10 mg/kg and infused every 2 weeks.

Clones were read by immunoSEQ multiplex PCR, and TCRdb kept only the in-frame ones, dropping some. The table shows 50,000 to 65,000 clones, with 89% occurring only once. With 1 base clipped from V and 6 bases from J, the junction kept 5 bases outside the gene matches. CDR1 SNHLY and CDR2 FYNNEI come from the germline V gene. This CDR3 spans 16 amino acids. The material sequenced was CD4+ or CD8+ T cells sorted from blood, taken in a trial of the OX40 agonist ivuxolimab. The rearrangement joins TRBV2 to TRBJ1-5; the match to TRBD1 covers 11 bases. The receptor's source is an adult with an advanced solid tumor such as melanoma, head and neck, liver or kidney cancer. The CDR3 reads CASSEGTGGGGQPQHF. The CDR3 bases are TGTGCCAGCAGTGAAGGGACAGGGGGCGGGGGTCAGCCCCAGCATTTT.